Each of the 13 T cell receptor beta chains below was sequenced from the same sample in a study of PD-L1 blockade in urothelial cancer. Only in-frame clones appear in the TCRdb table, and some are missing; sequencing was by immunoSEQ multiplex PCR. The sample yields approximately 110,000 clones, approximately 85% seen once. The sequences come from PBMCs, collected around atezolizumab (anti-PD-L1) treatment. These receptors were obtained from a man aged 50 or older with urothelial cancer.

This clone was seen once. V and J are TRBV7-9 and TRBJ1-2, with D hard to call. CDR3 length: 15 amino acids. Germline CDR1 and CDR2: SEHNR and FQNEAQ (reference sequence). V was clipped by 5 bases and J by 2 bases, with 15 bases between them. The CDR3 loop is CASSLTVLANYGYTF. CDR3 nucleotides: TGTGCCAGCAGCCTCACTGTCCTCGCGAACTATGGCTACACCTTC.

The rearrangement joins TRBV21-1 to TRBJ2-3; the table gives TRBD2 as D, unverified against the DNA. TRBV21-1 corresponds to a pseudogene. The length of the CDR3 is 16 residues. The CDR3 DNA is TGTGCCAGCAGAAAACGGACTAGCGGTTACACAGATACGCAGTATTTT. It specifies CASRKRTSGYTDTQYF.

This clone came up a few times. This chain joins TRBV5-5 and TRBJ1-3, with D possibly matching TRBD1 (6 bases). The V gene lost 2 bases and the J gene lost 6 bases, with 15 bases spanning the gap. Per germline, CDR1 SGHKS and CDR2 YYEKEE (reference sequence). The CDR3 is made up of 15 amino acids. CDR3 DNA sequence: TGTGCCAGCAGCTTCGCAGGGGCGGTTGAAAACACCATATATTTT. It translates to CASSFAGAVENTIYF.

The CDR3 is CASSVAGGLVETQYF. The CDR3 region has the DNA TGTGCCAGCAGCGTAGCGGGGGGGCTGGTTGAGACCCAGTACTTC. J is TRBJ2-5 and V is TRBV9, with 8 bases matching TRBD2. Germline lookup yields CDR1 SGDLS and CDR2 YYNGEE. The CDR3 is made up of 15 amino acids. With V trimmed by 0 bases and J by 5 bases, 6 bases remained unmatched.

This sequence joins TRBV6-6 and TRBJ1-6; D remains ambiguous. The CDR3 runs 13 residues. V was shortened by 0 bases and J by 7 bases, with 4 bases between the two germline ends. Germline CDR1 and CDR2: MNHNY and SVGAGI (reference sequence). The CDR3 nucleotides are TGTGCCAGCAGTTACTCAGCGAATTCACCCCTCCACTTT. Protein: CASSYSANSPLHF.

The gene calls are TRBV5-1 and TRBJ2-2; 9 nucleotides agree with TRBD1. The ends lost 5 bases at V and 6 bases at J; junction bases unmatched: 8. Germline V lookup: CDR1 SGHRS, CDR2 YFSETQ. The CDR3 spans 15 residues. This CDR3 reads CASSLGTGLAGELFF. The CDR3 nucleotides read TGCGCCAGCAGTCTTGGGACAGGGCTCGCCGGGGAGCTGTTTTTT.

The V gene is TRBV27, the J gene TRBJ2-7; 9 nucleotides match TRBD1. The V and J ends lost 4 bases and 3 bases, in that order; junction bases with no gene match: 16. Germline V gene lookup returns CDR1 MNHEY and CDR2 SMNVEV (reference sequence). The CDR3 consists of 18 residues. Here the CDR3 reads CASSSGTGSQAGIYEQYF. The CDR3 nucleotides are TGTGCCAGCAGTTCAGGGACAGGGTCCCAAGCGGGAATCTACGAGCAGTACTTC.

This chain links TRBV5-4 with TRBJ1-6; D might be TRBD1 (6 bases). The length of the CDR3 is 14 residues. CDR1 and CDR2 (germline): SGHNT, YYREEE (reference sequence). Trimming shortened V by 5 bases and J by 7 bases, and 13 bases separated the two germline ends. CDR3: CASRNPRGNSPLHF. The CDR3 nucleotides are TGTGCCAGCAGAAATCCCAGGGGAAATTCACCCCTCCACTTT.

V gene TRBV20-1 combines with J gene TRBJ1-1, with 8 positions matching TRBD1. The CDR3 contains 11 residues. Germline CDR1 and CDR2: DFQATT and SNEGSKA (reference sequence). CDR3 sequence reads: CRAGGAAEAFF. CDR3 nucleotide sequence: TGCAGGGCAGGGGGCGCGGCTGAAGCTTTCTTT.

The chain employs TRBV2 and TRBJ1-5, with a tentative D call TRBD1 (5 bases). Germline V lookup: CDR1 SNHLY, CDR2 FYNNEI. The CDR3 consists of 14 residues. V was trimmed by 5 bases and J by 0 bases, leaving 8 bases between them. The CDR3 loop reads CASSMTVSNQPQHF. The CDR3 nucleotides are TGTGCCAGCAGTATGACAGTTAGCAATCAGCCCCAGCATTTT.

This chain connects TRBV14 to TRBJ2-6, with D unclear. V lost 4 bases, J lost 2 bases, and 9 bases lay in between. Per germline, CDR1 SGHDN and CDR2 FVKESK. The CDR3 has 15 residues. As DNA, the CDR3 is TGTGCCAGCAGCCTAACAGAACCTGGGGCCAACGTCCTGACTTTC. It is translated as CASSLTEPGANVLTF.

A few counts support this clone. The rearrangement joins TRBV11-3 to TRBJ2-2; D remains ambiguous. The CDR3 covers 12 residues. Germline loops: CDR1 SGHNT, CDR2 YENEEA. V was shortened by 5 bases and J by 6 bases, with 7 bases between the two germline ends. The CDR3 sequence is CASSPFAGELFF. DNA for the CDR3: TGTGCCAGCAGCCCGTTCGCCGGGGAGCTGTTTTTT.

J is TRBJ2-2 and V is TRBV5-4; D not resolved. This CDR3 region has 15 residues. With 3 bases removed from V and 5 bases from J, the gap between germline ends came to 14 bases. CDR1 SGHNT and CDR2 YYREEE come from the germline V gene (reference sequence). Here the CDR3 DNA reads TGTGCCAGCAGCTCTCGGCGGAGCCCAACCGGGGAGCTGTTTTTT. Translating gives CASSSRRSPTGELFF.